What follows are 19 T cell receptor beta chains derived from one specimen sequenced in a study of cytomegalovirus exposure and HLA in healthy donors. Primers: 60 Vbeta forward and 13 Jbeta reverse. Using immunoSEQ multiplex PCR, the repertoire was profiled, and TCRdb retains in-frame clones only, with some absent. The data contain about 180,000 clones, 72% of them singletons. Input material: PBMCs. Receptor source: a human donor in good health.

The table lists this clone with a few counts. This CDR3 reads CATSRERTPYNEQFF. CDR3 sequence (DNA): TGTGCCACCAGCAGAGAGCGGACTCCCTACAATGAGCAGTTCTTC. The chain joins TRBV15 to TRBJ2-1; D might be TRBD2 (5 bases). This CDR3 contains 15 residues. Trimming shortened V by 0 bases and J by 2 bases, and 8 bases separated the two germline ends. Per germline, CDR1 LNHNV and CDR2 YYDKDF (reference sequence).

The rearrangement joins TRBV19 to TRBJ2-1; 8 bases match TRBD1. This CDR3 comprises 14 residues. From germline, CDR1 is LNHDA and CDR2 SQIVND (reference sequence). V was pared by 7 bases and J by 6 bases, with 8 bases of the junction left unmatched. The CDR3 reads CASTKVTGANEQFF. CDR3 in DNA: TGTGCCAGTACTAAAGTGACAGGGGCCAATGAGCAGTTCTTC.

J is TRBJ1-1 and V is TRBV5-4; TRBD1 matches at 10 bases. There are 15 residues in the CDR3. V lost 6 bases to trimming and J lost 4 bases; unmatched junction nucleotides: 9. Per the germline V gene, CDR1 is SGHNT and CDR2 is YYREEE (reference sequence). CDR3 nucleotides: TGTGCCAGCACATCCGGGACAGGGGTGATCACTGAAGCTTTCTTT. It is translated as CASTSGTGVITEAFF. Looking up the rest from reference TRBV5-4 and TRBJ1-1 gives the full variable domain: ETGVTQSPTHLIKTRGQQVTLRCSSQSGHNTVSWYQQALGQGPQFIFQYYREEENGRGNFPPRFSGLQFPNYSSELNVNALELDDSALYLCASTSGTGVITEAFFGQGTRLTVV.

The rearrangement links TRBV19 to TRBJ1-5, with TRBD1 matching over 7 bases. Trimming cost V 4 bases and J 6 bases; bases outside gene matches: 15. The germline V gene has CDR1 LNHDA and CDR2 SQIVND (reference sequence). This CDR3 is built from 17 residues. The CDR3 region is CASSTAAGTASGQPQHF. The DNA for the CDR3 is TGTGCCAGTAGTACGGCTGCCGGGACAGCCTCCGGTCAGCCCCAGCATTTT.

V and J are TRBV9 and TRBJ2-5, with D possibly TRBD2 on 5 matching bases. Germline assignment: CDR1 SGDLS and CDR2 YYNGEE. The germline V and J ends were trimmed by 4 bases and 5 bases, with 9 bases remaining between them. The CDR3 contains 12 residues. CDR3 amino acids: CASSPGGETQYF. The DNA of the CDR3 is TGTGCCAGCAGCCCAGGCGGGGAGACCCAGTACTTC.

V gene TRBV11-2 combines with J gene TRBJ1-3, with D possibly matching TRBD1 (6 bases). This CDR3 has 15 residues. CDR1 is SGHAT, CDR2 FQNNGV, per germline. Trimming pared 4 bases from V and 2 bases from J, leaving 12 bases between. The CDR3 is CASSSQGGTGNTIYF. For the CDR3, the DNA is TGTGCCAGCAGCTCCCAAGGGGGAACTGGAAACACCATATATTTT.

This clone has only one observation. This chain uses TRBV19 with TRBJ2-2, with 10 nucleotides matching TRBD2. The V gene end was trimmed by 6 bases and the J gene end by 4 bases; junction bases not matched to a gene: 17. Looked up from germline, CDR1 is LNHDA and CDR2 is SQIVND (reference sequence). CDR3 length: 19 amino acids. The CDR3 region has the DNA TGTGCCAGTAGACCATCCTGGGCAAGAGCGGGGGGGCGCACCGGGGAGCTGTTTTTT. Amino acids: CASRPSWARAGGRTGELFF. Based on the CDR3 plus reference TRBV19 and TRBJ2-2, the full variable domain is DGGITQSPKYLFRKEGQNVTLSCEQNLNHDAMYWYRQDPGQGLRLIYYSQIVNDFQKGDIAEGYSVSREKKESFPLTVTSAQKNPTAFYLCASRPSWARAGGRTGELFFGEGSRLTVL.

This clone came up a few times. The chain uses TRBV4-1 and TRBJ1-1; unclear D gene. V was cut by 1 base and J by 0 bases, with 12 bases left in between. From germline, CDR1 is MGHRA and CDR2 YSYEKL. CDR3 length: 16 amino acids. CDR3 in DNA: TGCGCCAGCAGCCAAGTTTTAGTACCGGTGAACACTGAAGCTTTCTTT. Translating it yields CASSQVLVPVNTEAFF.

The chain carries TRBV7-2 and TRBJ2-2; maybe TRBD1 (5 bases). V dropped 5 bases and J dropped 6 bases, with 13 bases sitting between them. The CDR3 spans 14 residues. Germline V gives CDR1 SGHTA, CDR2 FQGNSA. The CDR3 nucleotides read TGTGCCAGCAGCCCCGGCAGGGTATCCGGGGAGCTGTTTTTT. This sequence encodes CASSPGRVSGELFF.

The CDR3 DNA reads TGTGCCACCAGCAGAGGGTACACAGGGGGCATCGCGGAAGCTTTCTTT. It codes for CATSRGYTGGIAEAFF. The chain links TRBV15 to TRBJ1-1, with 9 positions matching TRBD1. Germline trimming cut 1 base from V and 8 bases from J; bases unmatched to any gene: 11. There are 16 residues in the CDR3. Germline CDR1 LNHNV, CDR2 YYDKDF (reference sequence).

The chain uses TRBV18 and TRBJ2-3; D is undetermined. The CDR3 runs to 13 residues. Germline V gene data show CDR1 as KGHSH and CDR2 as LQKENI. Deletions cut 1 base from V and 4 bases from J, with 6 bases between. The CDR3 loop reads CASSPRSSDTQYF. CDR3 sequence (DNA): TGTGCCAGCTCACCACGGAGCTCAGATACGCAGTATTTT.

The rearrangement uses TRBV6-5 and TRBJ2-7, with TRBD1 matching 9 bases. CDR3 length: 15 amino acids. Germline CDR1 and CDR2: MNHEY and SVGAGI. The ends lost 6 bases at V and 7 bases at J; junction bases unmatched: 13. Here the CDR3 reads CASRLGDREASEQYF. CDR3 DNA sequence: TGTGCCAGCAGACTCGGGGACAGGGAAGCGTCAGAGCAGTACTTC.

This clone was detected only a few times. CDR3 region: CASRTGTGVVYNEQFF. For the CDR3, the DNA is TGTGCCAGTAGGACCGGGACAGGGGTAGTCTACAATGAGCAGTTCTTC. V usage is TRBV19 and J usage is TRBJ2-1; 10 bases match TRBD1. The CDR3 has 16 residues. Germline CDR1 and CDR2: LNHDA and SQIVND (reference sequence). V dropped 6 bases and J dropped 3; count of bases not matched to a gene: 8.

This chain uses TRBV23-1 with TRBJ2-3; TRBD1 aligns across 7 bases. TRBV23-1 is labeled an ORF, and its function is uncertain. The CDR3 extends over 16 amino acids. The CDR3 region is CVLLRGKGAPTDTQYF. In DNA, the CDR3 is TGCGTCTTACTAAGGGGCAAGGGGGCCCCCACAGATACGCAGTATTTT.

This clone was counted once. Here the CDR3 DNA reads TGTGCCACCAGCAGGGAACAGGGGGAGTGGAACACTGAAGCTTTCTTT. Protein: CATSREQGEWNTEAFF. V usage is TRBV15 and J usage is TRBJ1-1, with TRBD1 identical over 8 bases. V was pared by 3 bases and J by 1 base, with 7 bases of the junction left unmatched. CDR1 and CDR2 (germline): LNHNV, YYDKDF (reference sequence). The CDR3 length is 16 residues.

In this sample, this clone turned up once. The V call is TRBV9, the J call TRBJ1-4, with D uncertain. Trimming took 3 bases from V and 6 from J, leaving 15 bases between them. CDR1 and CDR2 (germline): SGDLS, YYNGEE. This CDR3 is 15 amino acids long. The CDR3 region is CASSEGGRGDEKLFF. CDR3 sequence (DNA): TGTGCCAGCAGCGAGGGAGGGCGCGGGGATGAAAAACTGTTTTTT.

The chain is built from TRBV5-6 and TRBJ2-5, with D perhaps matching TRBD1 (5 bases). The CDR3 contains 15 residues. Germline CDR1 is SGHDT and CDR2 is YYEEEE. V lost 5 bases, J lost 0 bases, and 14 bases lay in between. The CDR3 reads CASRTTDTYQETQYF. Written as DNA, the CDR3 is TGTGCCAGCAGAACGACAGATACGTACCAAGAGACCCAGTACTTC.

This clone was recorded a few times. The V call is TRBV29-1, the J call TRBJ1-5; D may be TRBD1 (6 bases). Trimming pared 4 bases from V and 9 bases from J, leaving 13 bases between. The V gene's germline CDR1 is SQVTM and CDR2 ANQGSEA. The CDR3 totals 12 residues. CDR3 sequence: CSVGAGEGPQHF. CDR3 coding DNA: TGCAGCGTTGGGGCAGGGGAGGGGCCCCAGCATTTT. The full variable domain, completed using reference TRBV29-1 and TRBJ1-5, is SAVISQKPSRDICQRGTSLTIQCQVDSQVTMMFWYRQQPGQSLTLIATANQGSEATYESGFVIDKFPISRPNLTFSTLTVSNMSPEDSSIYLCSVGAGEGPQHFGDGTRLSIL.

This clone was recorded only once. V is TRBV19 and J is TRBJ2-4; 12 nucleotides match TRBD1. CDR3 size: 14 residues. V gave up 2 bases and J gave up 11 bases; unmatched junction bases: 4. Germline V lookup: CDR1 LNHDA, CDR2 SQIVND (reference sequence). The CDR3 coding sequence is TGTGCCAGTAGTATACTGGGACAGGGGGCTCTTCAGTACTTC. It codes for CASSILGQGALQYF.